Below, 30 T cell receptor beta chains from the same sample are listed, as sequenced in a study of T cell repertoires in cytomegalovirus infection. No cognate antigen is known for these TCRs. From the reads, TCRdb called clonotypes with MiXCR, one entry per CDR3 protein. The sample shows roughly 860,000 distinct CDR3 sequences, about 30% of them seen only once. Sequencing used cultured CD8+ T cells from PBMCs, obtained from culture after CMV antigen stimulation. The receptors come from a human donor in good health (CMV status not recorded). Some clones in this sample may be carry-over from other donors' samples.

This clonotype was found a few times. This chain joins TRBV7-6 and TRBJ2-1, with 10 nucleotides matching TRBD2. The germline V gene has CDR1 SGHVS and CDR2 FNYEAQ. V was clipped by 5 bases and J by 2 bases; unmatched bases: 12. The CDR3 contains 18 residues. CDR3 nucleotides: TGTGCCAGCAGCCACCCCCCGTTAGCGGGGGGACCCTACAATGAGCAGTTCTTC. Protein product: CASSHPPLAGGPYNEQFF.

This rearrangement joins TRBV15 to TRBJ2-1; D gene uncertain. CDR1 and CDR2 (germline): LNHNV, YYDKDF (reference sequence). The CDR3 loop spans 15 amino acids. The germline V and J ends were trimmed by 3 bases and 1 base, with 10 bases remaining between them. CDR3 amino acids: CATSSPTASYNEQFF. The CDR3 nucleotides are TGTGCCACCAGCAGCCCTACGGCTTCCTACAATGAGCAGTTCTTC.

This clonotype was observed a single time. The J gene is TRBJ2-7, the V gene TRBV27; maybe TRBD1 (5 bases). CDR3 length: 15 amino acids. The V gene lost 3 bases and the J gene lost 4 bases, with 16 bases spanning the gap. CDR1 is MNHEY, CDR2 SMNVEV, per germline (reference sequence). The CDR3 sequence is CASSLRTTLKYEQYF. The CDR3 DNA follows: TGTGCCAGCAGTTTGCGGACAACCCTAAAATACGAGCAGTACTTC.

The rearrangement joins TRBV12-3 or TRBV12-4 to TRBJ1-2; the D is unclear. The CDR3 has 13 amino acids. V was shortened by 8 bases and J by 2 bases, with 12 bases between the two germline ends. CDR3 residues: CASPKGQNYGYTF. The CDR3 region has the DNA TGTGCCAGCCCTAAAGGGCAGAACTATGGCTACACCTTC.

This chain joins TRBV27 and TRBJ1-1, with no clear D. Per the germline V gene, CDR1 is MNHEY and CDR2 is SMNVEV (reference sequence). V was cut by 8 bases and J by 6 bases, with 10 bases left in between. The CDR3 runs to 11 residues. This CDR3 reads CASASWAEAFF. The CDR3 DNA follows: TGTGCCAGCGCATCGTGGGCTGAAGCTTTCTTT.

The rearrangement links TRBV28 to TRBJ1-1, with D unclear. Deletions cut 1 base from V and 0 bases from J, with 12 bases between. The CDR3 extends over 16 amino acids. CDR1 and CDR2 from the germline V gene are MDHEN and SYDVKM. CDR3 nucleotides: TGTGCCAGCAGTTTATACGGCAGCCTATTGAACACTGAAGCTTTCTTT. This codes for CASSLYGSLLNTEAFF.

In this sample, this clonotype turned up a few times. In DNA form, the CDR3 reads TGTGCCAGCAGCCTCAGAGGACTAGCGGGAAACCATGAGCAGTTCTTC. Its translation is CASSLRGLAGNHEQFF. V usage is TRBV7-9 and J usage is TRBJ2-1; 12 bases fit TRBD2. This CDR3 is built from 16 residues. Germline trimming cut 5 bases from V and 8 bases from J; bases unmatched to any gene: 10. CDR1 is SEHNR, CDR2 FQNEAQ, per germline (reference sequence).

This clonotype was seen repeatedly, ten times or more. This rearrangement joins TRBV7-8 to TRBJ2-1, with D perhaps TRBD1 or TRBD2 (5 bases each). This CDR3 has 14 amino acids. Trimming left V 0 bases short and J 8 bases short, with 11 bases between. The V gene's germline CDR1 is SGHVS and CDR2 FQNEAQ. The CDR3 is CASSLARVGDEQFF. The CDR3 DNA reads as TGTGCCAGCAGCTTAGCCAGGGTGGGGGATGAGCAGTTCTTC. The whole variable domain, filled in from reference TRBV7-8 and TRBJ2-1, reads GAGVSQSPRYKVAKRGQDVALRCDPISGHVSLFWYQQALGQGPEFLTYFQNEAQLDKSGLPSDRFFAERPEGSVSTLKIQRTQQEDSAVYLCASSLARVGDEQFFGPGTRLTVL.

The V and J genes are TRBV19 and TRBJ1-1; D not resolved. The CDR3 contains 14 residues. Germline CDR1 LNHDA, CDR2 SQIVND (reference sequence). The V gene lost 0 bases and the J gene lost 7 bases, with 12 bases spanning the gap. The CDR3 bases are TGTGCCAGTAGTATAGATAACCGGGAATATGAAGCTTTCTTT. Translation: CASSIDNREYEAFF.

This clonotype showed up just a few times. The chain has TRBV5-5 and TRBJ2-5; 11 nucleotides match TRBD1. J was trimmed by 0 bases and V by 4 bases; bases with no gene match: 11. Germline V gene sequence: CDR1 SGHKS, CDR2 YYEKEE (reference sequence). The CDR3 is 18 amino acids. The DNA of the CDR3 is TGTGCCAGCAGCCCCGGACAGGGGGCCCTTCCGTACCAAGAGACCCAGTACTTC. Protein sequence: CASSPGQGALPYQETQYF.

The table lists this clonotype with a few counts. The chain recombines TRBV7-9 with TRBJ1-4; perhaps TRBD1 as D (5 bases). Germline V gives CDR1 SEHNR, CDR2 FQNEAQ (reference sequence). CDR3 size: 17 residues. V shed 1 base and J shed 3 bases, with 15 bases lying between them. The CDR3 DNA reads TGTGCCAGCAGCTTAGGTTTCAGTGACAGAGCTAATGAAAAACTGTTTTTT. The encoded protein is CASSLGFSDRANEKLFF.

The V and J genes are TRBV4-1 and TRBJ1-1; 8 positions match TRBD1. CDR1 and CDR2 from the germline V gene are MGHRA and YSYEKL. The CDR3 length is 15 residues. The V segment lost 3 bases and the J segment 4 bases; nucleotides outside the gene matches: 7. CDR3 sequence (DNA): TGCGCCAGCAGCCATGGACAGGGTATCGGCACTGAAGCTTTCTTT. This encodes CASSHGQGIGTEAFF.

This clonotype has a count of ten or more. The V gene is TRBV6-1, the J gene TRBJ2-3, with D possibly TRBD1 on 6 matching bases. Trimming took 8 bases from V and 9 from J, leaving 27 bases between them. The CDR3 consists of 16 residues. Germline CDR1 is MNHNS and CDR2 is SASEGT. Written as DNA, the CDR3 is TGTGCCAGCTCCCCTGCCGCCATAGGGGGTAGGGGAACGCAGTATTTT. Translation: CASSPAAIGGRGTQYF.

In its sample, this clonotype was seen many times. Here the CDR3 DNA reads TGTGCCAGCAGCTTGGGGCCGGGACAGGGACCCAGCTCCTACGAGCAGTACTTC. This gives the protein CASSLGPGQGPSSYEQYF. V gene TRBV11-1 combines with J gene TRBJ2-7, with 9 bases fitting TRBD1. The CDR3 runs to 18 residues. Per germline, CDR1 SGHAT and CDR2 FQDESV (reference sequence). V dropped 3 bases and J dropped 0; count of bases not matched to a gene: 12.

This chain uses TRBV9 with TRBJ1-6; D gene ambiguous. In germline, CDR1 is SGDLS, CDR2 YYNGEE. The CDR3 is 14 amino acids. The V gene lost 0 bases and the J gene lost 11 bases, with 12 bases spanning the gap. CDR3 loop: CASSVGVGGAPLHF. The CDR3, as DNA: TGTGCCAGCAGCGTAGGAGTCGGCGGTGCACCCCTCCACTTT.

This chain joins TRBV10-3 and TRBJ2-3; 9 nucleotides line up with TRBD1. Germline CDR1 ENHRY, CDR2 SYGVKD. V was pared by 0 bases and J by 2 bases, with 6 bases of the junction left unmatched. CDR3 length: 17 residues. This CDR3 reads CAISESLGQGSTDTQYF. The CDR3 DNA sequence: TGTGCCATCAGTGAGTCGTTGGGACAGGGATCCACAGATACGCAGTATTTT.

There are many counts of this clonotype. The chain is built from TRBV12-3 or TRBV12-4 and TRBJ2-3; 7 nucleotides agree with TRBD2. This CDR3 has 16 amino acids. Trimming took 5 bases from V and 3 from J; bases not matched to a gene: 11. CDR3 residues: CASSPPSGGSTDTQYF. Written as DNA, the CDR3 is TGTGCCAGCAGTCCCCCCTCCGGGGGGTCGACAGATACGCAGTATTTT.

In this sample, this clonotype turned up a few times. V gene TRBV20-1 combines with J gene TRBJ1-1; a weak D match, TRBD1 (5 bases). V lost 4 bases and J 1 base, leaving 13 bases between the germline ends. CDR1 is DFQATT, CDR2 SNEGSKA, per germline (reference sequence). The CDR3 runs to 14 residues. The CDR3 DNA reads as TGCAGTGCTACGATACGAGGGGCGAACACTGAAGCTTTCTTT. Its protein is CSATIRGANTEAFF.

The chain has TRBV12-3 or TRBV12-4 and TRBJ1-6; TRBD1 matches 7 bases. The CDR3 runs 18 residues. With V trimmed by 3 bases and J by 0 bases, 8 bases remained unmatched. CDR3 loop: CASSFLERDSSYNSPLHF. Here the CDR3 DNA reads TGTGCCAGCAGTTTCCTGGAAAGGGACAGCTCCTATAATTCACCCCTCCACTTT.

This clonotype showed up just once. The chain is built from TRBV7-3 and TRBJ1-2; D call uncertain. This CDR3 is built from 13 residues. The germline gives CDR1 SGHTA, CDR2 FQGTGA. The V and J ends lost 2 bases and 4 bases respectively, with 8 bases between them. The CDR3 DNA is TGTGCCAGCAGCTTAGAGCACGGCTATGGCTACACCTTC. Translating it yields CASSLEHGYGYTF. Full variable domain (missing parts from reference TRBV7-3 and TRBJ1-2): GAGVSQTPSNKVTEKGKYVELRCDPISGHTALYWYRQSLGQGPEFLIYFQGTGAADDSGLPNDRFFAVRPEGSVSTLKIQRTERGDSAVYLCASSLEHGYGYTFGSGTRLTVV.

This clonotype was counted between two and nine times. V usage is TRBV9 and J usage is TRBJ1-4; D may be TRBD1 (5 bases). V was clipped by 7 bases and J by 10 bases, with 14 bases between them. Germline assignment: CDR1 SGDLS and CDR2 YYNGEE. The CDR3 totals 12 residues. CDR3: CASGSGNGKLFF. Written as DNA, the CDR3 is TGTGCCAGCGGCTCAGGGAACGGAAAACTGTTTTTT.

This clonotype was counted only a few times. The chain employs TRBV28 and TRBJ1-5, with D perhaps TRBD1 (5 bases). The CDR3 is 18 residues long. V was trimmed by 7 bases and J by 0 bases, leaving 22 bases between them. The germline V gene has CDR1 MDHEN and CDR2 SYDVKM. The CDR3 DNA is TGTGCCAGCATCCCACGGGGGAGAGGGGCTTATAGCAATCAGCCCCAGCATTTT. Its protein is CASIPRGRGAYSNQPQHF.

This clonotype has a handful of counts. The rearrangement links TRBV25-1 to TRBJ1-2, with D possibly matching TRBD1 (6 bases). Trimming left V 1 base short and J 7 bases short, with 16 bases between. CDR3 length: 15 residues. The V gene's germline CDR1 is MGHDK and CDR2 SYGVNS. The CDR3: CASSESGGGLLGYTF. The CDR3 DNA follows: TGTGCCAGCAGTGAATCTGGGGGGGGCCTCCTTGGCTACACCTTC.

V usage is TRBV12-3 or TRBV12-4 and J usage is TRBJ2-2; D not certain. The V end was cut by 4 bases, the J end by 3 bases, with 9 bases between. CDR3 length: 14 amino acids. CDR3 in DNA: TGTGCCAGCAGTTACGGCCCCGACACCGGGGAGCTGTTTTTT. Its protein is CASSYGPDTGELFF.

The V call is TRBV7-8, the J call TRBJ1-1; the D is unclear. Trimming removed 4 bases from V and 4 bases from J, with 10 bases in between. Germline V lookup: CDR1 SGHVS, CDR2 FQNEAQ. The CDR3 is made up of 13 amino acids. This CDR3 reads CASSWSGGTEAFF. For the CDR3, the DNA is TGTGCCAGCAGCTGGTCCGGCGGCACTGAAGCTTTCTTT.

The chain couples TRBV20-1 to TRBJ2-5, with TRBD2 matching over 10 bases. V shed 5 bases and J 2 bases; nucleotides not matched to a gene: 14. CDR1 DFQATT and CDR2 SNEGSKA come from the germline V gene (reference sequence). The CDR3 is 17 residues long. CDR3 sequence: CSAPIDYLAGGQETQYF. CDR3 nucleotide sequence: TGCAGTGCTCCGATAGATTATTTAGCGGGGGGACAAGAGACCCAGTACTTC.

The table lists this clonotype with a few counts. The chain has TRBV12-3 or TRBV12-4 and TRBJ1-1; no clear D. V lost 6 bases, J lost 7 bases, and 21 bases lay in between. The CDR3 is 15 amino acids. The CDR3 sequence is CASSPGRAGPHEAFF. CDR3 sequence (DNA): TGTGCCAGCAGCCCCGGAAGGGCAGGCCCACATGAAGCTTTCTTT.

The gene calls are TRBV28 and TRBJ2-2, with 8 bases matching TRBD1. The trim removed 5 bases at V and 0 bases at J, leaving 11 bases unmatched. Germline CDR1 reads MDHEN; CDR2 reads SYDVKM. The CDR3 sequence is 18 residues long. The CDR3 sequence is CASSHANLGQANTGELFF. For the CDR3, the DNA is TGTGCCAGCAGTCACGCTAATTTGGGACAGGCGAACACCGGGGAGCTGTTTTTT.

This clonotype appeared a few times. The V and J genes are TRBV11-1 and TRBJ2-2; tentative D call: TRBD2 (6 bases). The V end was cut by 7 bases, the J end by 1 base, with 13 bases between. The CDR3 is 15 residues long. Germline lookup yields CDR1 SGHAT and CDR2 FQDESV (reference sequence). CDR3 DNA sequence: TGTGCCAGCACCGACCCGGGACTGAACACCGGGGAGCTGTTTTTT. This sequence encodes CASTDPGLNTGELFF.

Regarding this clonotype: Its ends do not fully match the called genes, so a read error is possible. This chain connects TRBV12-3 or TRBV12-4 to TRBJ2-2; 7 nucleotides agree with TRBD2. The CDR3 covers 10 residues. The CDR3 loop is CASRSGGLFF. The CDR3 nucleotides are TGTGCCAGCAGGTCGGGGGGGCTGTTTTTT.